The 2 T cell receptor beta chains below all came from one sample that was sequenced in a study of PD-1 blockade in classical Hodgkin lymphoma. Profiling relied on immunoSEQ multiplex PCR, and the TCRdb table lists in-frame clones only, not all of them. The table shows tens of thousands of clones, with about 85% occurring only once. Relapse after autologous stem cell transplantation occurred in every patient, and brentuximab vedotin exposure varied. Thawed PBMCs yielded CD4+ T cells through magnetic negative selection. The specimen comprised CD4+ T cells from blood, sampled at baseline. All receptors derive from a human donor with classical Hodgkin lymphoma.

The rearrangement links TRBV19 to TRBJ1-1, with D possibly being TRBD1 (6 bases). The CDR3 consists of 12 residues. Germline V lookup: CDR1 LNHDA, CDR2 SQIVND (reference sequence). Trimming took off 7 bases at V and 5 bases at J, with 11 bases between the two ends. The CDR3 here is CASTGTRTEAFF. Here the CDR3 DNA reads TGTGCCAGTACCGGGACACGGACTGAAGCTTTCTTT.

CDR3 coding DNA: TGTGCCAGCAGGTCGTTGCGAGACCCAGATACGCAGTATTTT. Protein sequence: CASRSLRDPDTQYF. V gene TRBV14 combines with J gene TRBJ2-3; D is unresolved. The CDR3 loop spans 14 amino acids. Per the germline V gene, CDR1 is SGHDN and CDR2 is FVKESK. The V end lost 6 bases, the J end lost 4 bases, and 14 bases lay between the germline ends.